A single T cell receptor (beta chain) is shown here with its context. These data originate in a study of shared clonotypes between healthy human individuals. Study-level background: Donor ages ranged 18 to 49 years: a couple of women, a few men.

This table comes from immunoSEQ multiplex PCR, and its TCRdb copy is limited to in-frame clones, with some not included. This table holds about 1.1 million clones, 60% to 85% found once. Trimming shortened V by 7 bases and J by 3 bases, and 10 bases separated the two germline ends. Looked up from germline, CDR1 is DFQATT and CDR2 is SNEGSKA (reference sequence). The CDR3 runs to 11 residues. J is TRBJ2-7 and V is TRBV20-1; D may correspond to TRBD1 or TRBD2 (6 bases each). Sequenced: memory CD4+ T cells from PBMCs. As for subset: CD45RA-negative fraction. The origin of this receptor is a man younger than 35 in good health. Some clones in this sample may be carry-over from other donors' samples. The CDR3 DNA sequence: TGCAGTGTGGGGGGCGGCTACGAGCAGTACTTC. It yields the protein CSVGGGYEQYF.